The 30 T cell receptor beta chains below were found in one sample sequenced in a study of control samples from healthy donors and cancer patients. Measured with immunoSEQ multiplex PCR; TCRdb has only the in-frame clones, and not every one. The sample includes around 43,000 clones, around nine tenths of them seen just once. The sequenced sample was blood. The receptors shown here come from a woman in her fifties or sixties in good health.

This chain uses TRBV11-2 with TRBJ1-6, with D tentatively TRBD1 (5 bases). The CDR3 extends over 14 amino acids. Germline assignment: CDR1 SGHAT and CDR2 FQNNGV. V was cut by 1 base and J by 9 bases, with 10 bases left in between. The CDR3 spells CASSLAQGGSPLHF. CDR3 DNA sequence: TGTGCCAGCAGCTTAGCTCAGGGAGGTTCACCCCTCCACTTT.

CDR3 in DNA: TGTGCCAGCAGCCACAGCGGGGGGGCGACCTACAATGAGCAGTTCTTC. It codes for CASSHSGGATYNEQFF. The genes are TRBV3-1 (or the pseudogene TRBV3-2) and TRBJ2-1; TRBD2 aligns across 10 bases. Germline V gives CDR1 LGHDT, CDR2 YNNKEL (reference sequence). The CDR3 runs 16 residues. With V trimmed by 3 bases and J by 2 bases, 4 bases remained unmatched.

The V call is TRBV7-3, the J call TRBJ2-3; D is perhaps TRBD2 (5 bases). V was clipped by 5 bases and J by 2 bases, with 11 bases between them. Germline V gene data show CDR1 as SGHTA and CDR2 as FQGTGA. This CDR3 spans 14 amino acids. CDR3 loop: CASSLSGDTDTQYF. CDR3 sequence (DNA): TGTGCCAGCAGCCTTTCCGGGGACACAGATACGCAGTATTTT.

The chain is built from TRBV18 and TRBJ2-1; 15 bases map to TRBD2. The CDR3 runs 16 residues. The germline gives CDR1 KGHSH, CDR2 LQKENI. The J segment lost 8 bases and the V segment lost 0 bases, leaving 2 bases of the junction unmatched. The CDR3 sequence: CASSPPGLAGGDEQFF. CDR3 coding DNA: TGTGCCAGCTCACCACCGGGACTAGCGGGGGGAGATGAGCAGTTCTTC.

J is TRBJ2-7 and V is TRBV12-5, with unresolved D. V lost 0 bases and J 3 bases, leaving 12 bases between the germline ends. CDR1 and CDR2 from the germline V gene are LGHNT and FRNRAP. The CDR3 consists of 15 residues. The CDR3 reads CASGLVLSGSYEQYF. The CDR3 bases are TGTGCTAGTGGTTTGGTACTGTCAGGTAGCTACGAGCAGTACTTC.

This sequence joins TRBV7-6 and TRBJ2-1; possible D gene TRBD1, 6 bases. Trimming removed 0 bases from V and 2 bases from J, with 11 bases in between. Germline V gives CDR1 SGHVS, CDR2 FNYEAQ. The CDR3 covers 16 residues. CDR3 coding DNA: TGTGCCAGCAGCTTAGCAGCAGGGGCAACCTACAATGAGCAGTTCTTC. Residues: CASSLAAGATYNEQFF.

This chain uses TRBV6-2 or TRBV6-3 with TRBJ2-2; D ambiguous. The V end lost 7 bases, the J end lost 2 bases, and 11 bases lay between the germline ends. Germline values: CDR1 MNHEY, CDR2 SVGEGT. This CDR3 has 14 amino acids. CDR3 bases: TGTGCCAGCATCCCCGCGTCTAACACCGGGGAGCTGTTTTTT. Protein sequence: CASIPASNTGELFF.

This chain links TRBV28 with TRBJ1-1, with TRBD1 identical over 7 bases. J lost 0 bases, V lost 6 bases, and 7 bases had no gene match. The germline gives CDR1 MDHEN, CDR2 SYDVKM. This CDR3 comprises 15 residues. The CDR3 spells CASRGTVGMNTEAFF. CDR3 coding DNA: TGTGCCAGCAGAGGGACAGTCGGCATGAACACTGAAGCTTTCTTT.

This chain connects TRBV5-5 to TRBJ1-1, with 7 bases aligning to TRBD1. V trimming: 5 bases; J trimming: 0 bases; junction bases outside the gene matches: 7. The CDR3 has 15 residues. Germline loops: CDR1 SGHKS, CDR2 YYEKEE (reference sequence). The CDR3 sequence is CASSFLGGLNTEAFF. The DNA for the CDR3 is TGTGCCAGCAGTTTTCTAGGGGGCTTGAACACTGAAGCTTTCTTT.

This clone was seen once. This chain uses TRBV6-1 with TRBJ2-7; 9 nucleotides agree with TRBD1. This CDR3 contains 14 residues. With V trimmed by 2 bases and J by 4 bases, 3 bases remained unmatched. CDR1 is MNHNS, CDR2 SASEGT, per germline. The CDR3 nucleotides read TGTGCCAGCAGTGAAAGGGGACAGGGTTACGAGCAGTACTTC. This translates into CASSERGQGYEQYF.

This chain connects TRBV7-8 to TRBJ2-7; 9 nucleotides line up with TRBD2. Trimming cost V 3 bases and J 0 bases; bases outside gene matches: 6. The CDR3 is 16 amino acids. Germline V CDR1 and CDR2: SGHVS, FQNEAQ. The CDR3 here is CASSFPAGGSSYEQYF. CDR3 bases: TGTGCCAGCAGCTTCCCAGCGGGGGGAAGCTCCTACGAGCAGTACTTC.

The chain employs TRBV7-2 and TRBJ1-2; D uncertain. The CDR3 extends over 15 amino acids. The germline V gene has CDR1 SGHTA and CDR2 FQGNSA. The V end was cut by 4 bases, the J end by 4 bases, with 16 bases between. CDR3 residues: CASSSTLAEAYGYTF. The CDR3 DNA is TGTGCCAGCAGCTCCACCTTGGCAGAAGCCTATGGCTACACCTTC.

This chain joins TRBV4-2 and TRBJ1-5; 11 positions match TRBD1. The CDR3 consists of 19 residues. Trimming cost V 1 base and J 2 bases; bases outside gene matches: 10. CDR1 is LGHNA and CDR2 is YNFKEQ in the germline V gene. The CDR3 sequence: CASSQVRSGTGGGNQPQHF. Written as DNA, the CDR3 is TGTGCCAGCAGCCAAGTAAGGTCCGGGACAGGGGGTGGCAATCAGCCCCAGCATTTT.

In its sample, this clone was seen a few times. This chain joins TRBV6-6 and TRBJ2-1; 8 nucleotides agree with TRBD2. Germline V lookup: CDR1 MNHNY, CDR2 SVGAGI (reference sequence). The V segment lost 6 bases and the J segment 7 bases; nucleotides outside the gene matches: 8. The CDR3 is 14 amino acids. CDR3 in DNA: TGTGCCAGCAGCCTCCCGGGGGGGGCAAATGAGCAGTTCTTC. This codes for CASSLPGGANEQFF.

The chain combines TRBV6-5 with TRBJ2-2; the D call may be TRBD1 or TRBD2 (6 bases each). Looked up from germline, CDR1 is MNHEY and CDR2 is SVGAGI. The V end lost 2 bases, the J end lost 10 bases, and 14 bases lay between the germline ends. This CDR3 has 14 residues. CDR3 sequence reads: CASSYGGPRVELFF. The CDR3 coding sequence is TGTGCCAGCAGTTACGGGGGGCCCAGGGTGGAGCTGTTTTTT.

V and J are TRBV29-1 and TRBJ1-2; D gene ambiguous. V shed 6 bases and J shed 8 bases, with 7 bases lying between them. CDR1 and CDR2 (germline): SQVTM, ANQGSEA. This CDR3 is 9 amino acids long. The CDR3 DNA is TGCAGCGTGTCTAACGGCTACACCTTC. It yields the protein CSVSNGYTF.

This chain links TRBV11-1 with TRBJ1-1; D unresolved. With 2 bases removed from V and 1 base from J, the gap between germline ends came to 8 bases. The CDR3 consists of 14 residues. From germline, CDR1 is SGHAT and CDR2 FQDESV (reference sequence). The CDR3 DNA follows: TGTGCCAGCAGCTTATTCCCGGGGAACACTGAAGCTTTCTTT. Its translation is CASSLFPGNTEAFF.

This clone was observed once. This chain links TRBV10-3 with TRBJ1-1; weak D call: TRBD1 (5 bases). The germline V and J ends were trimmed by 5 bases and 0 bases, with 13 bases remaining between them. The CDR3 is made up of 15 amino acids. The germline V gene has CDR1 ENHRY and CDR2 SYGVKD. The CDR3 DNA is TGTGCCATCAGTTCTCGACAGACAATGAACACTGAAGCTTTCTTT. This encodes CAISSRQTMNTEAFF.

The gene calls are TRBV6-2 or TRBV6-3 and TRBJ2-3; D gene ambiguous. Trimming took off 5 bases at V and 2 bases at J, with 20 bases between the two ends. Germline assignment: CDR1 MNHEY and CDR2 SVGEGT. The CDR3 is 17 amino acids. For the CDR3, the DNA is TGTGCCAGCAGTACCCCGCGACGGCGCCTCCACACAGATACGCAGTATTTT. Protein: CASSTPRRRLHTDTQYF.

The CDR3 region is CASRGGTSGAETQYF. CDR3 sequence (DNA): TGTGCCAGCAGGGGAGGGACTAGCGGGGCTGAGACCCAGTACTTC. The chain employs TRBV5-6 and TRBJ2-5; 13 positions match TRBD2. In germline, CDR1 is SGHDT, CDR2 YYEEEE. V shed 5 bases, J shed 5 bases, and the junction held 6 bases outside the gene matches. There are 15 residues in the CDR3.

This clone has a single count. The chain uses TRBV7-3 and TRBJ1-2; 8 bases match TRBD1. This CDR3 is 15 amino acids long. V was pared by 1 base and J by 4 bases, with 5 bases of the junction left unmatched. Germline lookup yields CDR1 SGHTA and CDR2 FQGTGA. In DNA form, the CDR3 reads TGTGCCAGCAGCTTAATGGGAACAGGGGGCTATGGCTACACCTTC. This gives the protein CASSLMGTGGYGYTF.

This clone was seen just once. This rearrangement joins TRBV18 to TRBJ1-2; TRBD1 matches 9 bases. The CDR3 is 15 amino acids. Looked up from germline, CDR1 is KGHSH and CDR2 is LQKENI. J gave up 8 bases and V 5 bases, and 12 bases lay outside the gene matches. The CDR3 coding sequence is TGTGCCAGCTCAGCACGAACCGGGACAGGGAACGGCTACACCTTC. This encodes CASSARTGTGNGYTF.

The rearrangement uses TRBV28 and TRBJ2-6; D unclear. CDR1 is MDHEN, CDR2 SYDVKM, per germline. Trimming shortened V by 5 bases and J by 1 base, and 9 bases separated the two germline ends. The CDR3 covers 15 residues. As DNA, the CDR3 is TGTGCCAGCAGTCCCCTGGGGTCTGGGGCCAACGTCCTGACTTTC. Encoded protein: CASSPLGSGANVLTF.

CDR3 coding DNA: TGTGCCAGCAGCTTAGGAGTACTAGCGGGGGAAGGAGAGACCCAGTACTTC. Its translation is CASSLGVLAGEGETQYF. The chain combines TRBV7-7 with TRBJ2-5, with 11 positions matching TRBD2. This CDR3 spans 17 amino acids. Germline V gene data show CDR1 as SSHAT and CDR2 as FNYEAQ (reference sequence). Germline trimming cut 1 base from V and 4 bases from J; bases unmatched to any gene: 8.

This clone came up a few times. The genes are TRBV12-5 and TRBJ2-2; D remains unclear. V was pared by 2 bases and J by 1 base, with 5 bases between. The CDR3 contains 14 residues. Germline values: CDR1 LGHNT, CDR2 FRNRAP. The chain's CDR3 is CASGLSQNTGELFF. In nucleotides, the CDR3 is TGTGCTAGTGGTTTGTCGCAGAACACCGGGGAGCTGTTTTTT.

J is TRBJ2-7 and V is TRBV5-1; no firm D call. This CDR3 is built from 14 residues. Per germline, CDR1 SGHRS and CDR2 YFSETQ. V dropped 3 bases and J dropped 3 bases, with 13 bases sitting between them. DNA for the CDR3: TGCGCCAGCAGCTCTTACAGAGGAAGCTACGAGCAGTACTTC. It specifies CASSSYRGSYEQYF.

The rearrangement links TRBV6-5 to TRBJ1-2, with D tentatively TRBD1 (5 bases). Germline V gene sequence: CDR1 MNHEY, CDR2 SVGAGI. The V and J ends lost 4 bases and 4 bases respectively, with 13 bases between them. This CDR3 comprises 14 residues. The CDR3: CASSSPGTVYGYTF. DNA of the CDR3: TGTGCCAGCAGTTCTCCCGGGACCGTCTATGGCTACACCTTC.

This chain joins TRBV10-3 and TRBJ2-2; TRBD1 matches at 9 bases. Germline loops: CDR1 ENHRY, CDR2 SYGVKD. J lost 7 bases, V lost 11 bases, and 8 bases had no gene match. CDR3 size: 13 residues. The CDR3: CAFLDRGVGELFF. CDR3 nucleotide sequence: TGTGCCTTCCTTGACAGGGGGGTCGGGGAGCTGTTTTTT.

The chain links TRBV28 to TRBJ1-2; 7 nucleotides match TRBD1. Germline assignment: CDR1 MDHEN and CDR2 SYDVKM. The CDR3 length is 13 residues. V trimming: 11 bases; J trimming: 4 bases; junction bases outside the gene matches: 10. The CDR3 sequence: CAVQQGSSYGYTF. CDR3 nucleotide sequence: TGTGCCGTACAACAGGGGTCGAGCTATGGCTACACCTTC.

The chain carries TRBV2 and TRBJ1-2; 7 nucleotides line up with TRBD1. The CDR3 length is 16 residues. Trimming cost V 5 bases and J 0 bases; bases outside gene matches: 9. The germline gives CDR1 SNHLY, CDR2 FYNNEI. CDR3 nucleotide sequence: TGTGCCAGCAGTTCCCAGGGACAGCCTTCTAACTATGGCTACACCTTC. As protein: CASSSQGQPSNYGYTF. The whole variable domain, remainder taken from reference TRBV2 and TRBJ1-2, is EPEVTQTPSHQVTQMGQEVILRCVPISNHLYFYWYRQILGQKVEFLVSFYNNEISEKSEIFDDQFSVERPDGSNFTLKIRSTKLEDSAMYFCASSSQGQPSNYGYTFGSGTRLTVV.